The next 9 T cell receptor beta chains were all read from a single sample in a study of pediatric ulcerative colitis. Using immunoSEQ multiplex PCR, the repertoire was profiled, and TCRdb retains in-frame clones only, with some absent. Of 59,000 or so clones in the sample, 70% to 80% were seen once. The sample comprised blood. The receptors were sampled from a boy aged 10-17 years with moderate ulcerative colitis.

The CDR3 DNA follows: TGTGCCAGCAGCCCGGGAGCGGGGGACGGTGAGCAGTACTTC. Its protein product is CASSPGAGDGEQYF. This rearrangement joins TRBV7-3 to TRBJ2-7, with 8 bases matching TRBD2. Germline V gives CDR1 SGHTA, CDR2 FQGTGA. V shed 5 bases and J 7 bases; nucleotides not matched to a gene: 10. This CDR3 has 14 residues.

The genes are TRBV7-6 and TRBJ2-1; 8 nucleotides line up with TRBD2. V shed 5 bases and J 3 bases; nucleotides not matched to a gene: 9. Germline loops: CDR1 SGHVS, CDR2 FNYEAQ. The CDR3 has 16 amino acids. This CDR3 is CASSPGERGYYNEQFF. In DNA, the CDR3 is TGTGCCAGCAGCCCCGGGGAGCGGGGGTACTACAATGAGCAGTTCTTC.

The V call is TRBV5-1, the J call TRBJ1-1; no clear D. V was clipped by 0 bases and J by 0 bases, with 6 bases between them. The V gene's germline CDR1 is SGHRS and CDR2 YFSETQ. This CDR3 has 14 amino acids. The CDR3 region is CASSLGPMNTEAFF. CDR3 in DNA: TGCGCCAGCAGCTTGGGGCCGATGAACACTGAAGCTTTCTTT.

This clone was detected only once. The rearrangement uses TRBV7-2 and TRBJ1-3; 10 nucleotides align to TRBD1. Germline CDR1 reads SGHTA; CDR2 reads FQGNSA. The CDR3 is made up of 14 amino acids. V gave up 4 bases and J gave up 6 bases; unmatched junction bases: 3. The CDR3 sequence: CASSSGQGENTIYF. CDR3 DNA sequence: TGTGCCAGCAGCTCCGGACAGGGGGAAAACACCATATATTTT.

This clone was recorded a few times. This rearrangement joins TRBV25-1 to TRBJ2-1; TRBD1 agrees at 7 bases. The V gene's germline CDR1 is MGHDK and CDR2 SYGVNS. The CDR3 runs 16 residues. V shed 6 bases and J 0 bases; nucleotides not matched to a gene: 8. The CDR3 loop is CASRSPTGSSYNEQFF. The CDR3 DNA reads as TGTGCCAGCAGGTCCCCGACAGGGAGCTCCTACAATGAGCAGTTCTTC.

In DNA, the CDR3 is TGTGCCAGTAATTTGGCTAGGGACTCTGGGGCCAACGTCCTGACTTTC. Amino acid sequence: CASNLARDSGANVLTF. The V call is TRBV19, the J call TRBJ2-6; D gene uncertain. CDR3 size: 16 residues. Germline loops: CDR1 LNHDA, CDR2 SQIVND (reference sequence). V lost 7 bases, J lost 0 bases, and 13 bases lay in between.

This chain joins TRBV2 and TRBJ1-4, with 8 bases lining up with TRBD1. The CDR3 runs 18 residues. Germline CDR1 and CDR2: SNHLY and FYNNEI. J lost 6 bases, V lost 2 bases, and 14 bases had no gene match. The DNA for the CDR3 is TGTGCCAGCAGTGAAAAGAAGGTGGCAGGGGGCGAAGATGAAAAACTGTTTTTT. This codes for CASSEKKVAGGEDEKLFF. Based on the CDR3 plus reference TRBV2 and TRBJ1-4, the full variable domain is EPEVTQTPSHQVTQMGQEVILRCVPISNHLYFYWYRQILGQKVEFLVSFYNNEISEKSEIFDDQFSVERPDGSNFTLKIRSTKLEDSAMYFCASSEKKVAGGEDEKLFFGSGTQLSVL.

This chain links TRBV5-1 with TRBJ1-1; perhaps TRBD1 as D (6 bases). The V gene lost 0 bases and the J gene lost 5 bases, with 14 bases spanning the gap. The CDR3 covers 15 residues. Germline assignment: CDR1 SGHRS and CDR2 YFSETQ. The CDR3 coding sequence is TGCGCCAGCAGCTTGGAGGGCAGGGGTGAAACTGAAGCTTTCTTT. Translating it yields CASSLEGRGETEAFF.

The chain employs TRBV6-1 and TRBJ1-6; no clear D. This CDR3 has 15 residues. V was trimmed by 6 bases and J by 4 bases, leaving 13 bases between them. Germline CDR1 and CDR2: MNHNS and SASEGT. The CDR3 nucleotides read TGTGCCAGCAGGACCGAGGGCCAATATAATTCACCCCTCCACTTT. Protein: CASRTEGQYNSPLHF.